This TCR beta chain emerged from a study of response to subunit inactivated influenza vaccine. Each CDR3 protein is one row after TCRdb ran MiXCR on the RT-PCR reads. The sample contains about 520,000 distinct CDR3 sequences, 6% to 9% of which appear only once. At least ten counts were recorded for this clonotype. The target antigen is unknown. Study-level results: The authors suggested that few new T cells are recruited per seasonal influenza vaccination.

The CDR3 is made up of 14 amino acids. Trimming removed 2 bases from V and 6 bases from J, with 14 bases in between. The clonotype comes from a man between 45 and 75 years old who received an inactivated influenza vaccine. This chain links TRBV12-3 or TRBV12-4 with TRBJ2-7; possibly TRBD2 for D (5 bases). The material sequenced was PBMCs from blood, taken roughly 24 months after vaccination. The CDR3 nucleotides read TGTGCCAGCAGTTTATCTCCCAGGAGGTCCGAGCAGTACTTC. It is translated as CASSLSPRRSEQYF.